This record concerns one TCR beta chain sequence. This clonotype has only a few counts. Its target antigen remains unknown. Within one base of it there is no much larger clone, and no base qualities were kept. V loses 1 base at its end and J loses 8 bases; junction bases beyond the gene matches: 7. Via the germline V gene, CDR1 is LGHNA and CDR2 YNFKEQ. From its cysteine to its phenylalanine, the CDR3 spans 16 amino acids. Only the CDR3 DNA is retained, 48 bases long and in frame from the first base. Sequencing was carried out with an Illumina HiSeq 2500. TCR beta libraries were prepared by quantitative 5'-RACE with molecular barcodes. Per the source publication's procedure: A new computational method based on a probabilistic model of VDJ rearrangement was used to identify disease-linked TCR variants. The public reads were quality trimmed at Q25 with fastp and then assembled into clones with MiXCR by TCRdb, keeping productive beta chains. Each entry is one CDR3 protein sequence, shown with its most common DNA and genes. The V and J calls, along with clone size, are taken from TCRdb and not from the paper's own processing. This sample holds a few hundred thousand distinct CDR3 sequences; approximately 17% were observed only once. Over 1% of the sample is in the top ten clones.

This sample was taken from a study of CD8 T cells in ankylosing spondylitis (dated by TCRdb to 2016 to 2017). Describing the broader study: The study set out to find disease-linked TCR variants by profiling T cell receptor beta repertoires in ankylosing spondylitis patients and healthy donors. In total, the full study cohort was made up of approximately 99 healthy donors and about two dozen ankylosing spondylitis patients. Peripheral blood samples were taken, and synovial fluid was additionally collected from ankylosing spondylitis patients.

Overall study outcomes, separate from this receptor: A TCR beta motif made up of several highly homologous amino acid variants appeared to be characteristic of blood from ankylosing spondylitis patients. In peripheral blood, the disease-linked clones were found at relatively low frequencies and had a CD8+ phenotype. Some TCR beta motif variants had previously been reported in synovial fluid and blood of reactive arthritis patients, which suggested common disease-initiation mechanisms. According to the report, matched synovial fluid samples from ankylosing spondylitis patients were significantly enriched for the disease-linked clones.

The receptor's source is a male donor with ankylosing spondylitis. The V and J segments used are TRBV4-2 and TRBJ2-1; a stretch of 11 junction bases matches TRBD2. Specimen: blood, either unsorted or a sorted T cell fraction (not recorded which). The CDR3 sequence is CASSQGLAGTTDEQFF. The nucleotides are TGTGCCAGCAGCCAAGGACTAGCGGGGACCACCGATGAGCAGTTCTTC.